This TCR beta chain comes out of a study of T cell changes during pregnancy in multiple sclerosis. Here immunoSEQ multiplex PCR was the method, and the copy in TCRdb shows in-frame clones only, minus some. The data hold about 68,000 clones, with 92% observed a single time. CDR1 MDHEN and CDR2 SYDVKM come from the germline V gene. The CDR3 contains 13 residues. V trimming: 2 bases; J trimming: 11 bases; junction bases outside the gene matches: 7. This TCR was recovered from a female donor in good health, enrolled as a control in a pregnancy study. This rearrangement joins TRBV28 to TRBJ1-2; 8 bases are shared with TRBD1. Sequencing was performed on peripheral blood, taken after pregnancy. The CDR3 loop is CASSLQGTGLYTF. The CDR3 DNA is TGTGCCAGCAGTTTACAAGGGACAGGACTTTACACCTTC.